This T cell receptor (beta chain) was retrieved from a study of beta chain features in type 1 diabetes. As every portion of the isolated RNA was reverse transcribed, the sequencing read expressed TCRB transcripts. Sequencing used immunoSEQ multiplex PCR; TCRdb keeps in-frame clones, though not all of them. The data show some 300,000 clones, roughly 8% seen once. Germline V gene lookup returns CDR1 SGDLS and CDR2 YYNGEE. V lost 4 bases to trimming and J lost 4 bases, with 11 bases between them. The CDR3 is 14 residues long. Sequencing was carried out using central memory CD4+ T cells from blood. This chain connects TRBV9 to TRBJ1-4; possible D gene TRBD1, 6 bases. This receptor was obtained from a woman aged 18-35 years in good health. CDR3 nucleotide sequence: TGTGCCAGCAGCACCGAGGGGGGTAATGAAAAACTGTTTTTT. As protein: CASSTEGGNEKLFF.